Described below is a single TCR beta chain sequence and its context. Its antigen remains unidentified. These data are taken from a study of T cell responses to AZD1222 COVID-19 vaccine. The CDR3 is 12 amino acids. The germline V and J ends were trimmed by 8 bases and 6 bases, with 13 bases remaining between them. Germline assignment: CDR1 KGHDR and CDR2 SFDVKD. Using immunoSEQ multiplex PCR, the repertoire was profiled, and TCRdb retains in-frame clones only, with some absent. The sample shows more than 110,000 clones, 90% to 95% of them seen only once. Study-level findings and limits: Donors were mostly white British, more females; clonal diversity possibly underestimated.

This chain uses TRBV24-1 with TRBJ2-7; D gene ambiguous. Sequenced here: peripheral blood, sampled on day 0 of AZD1222 vaccination. The source of this sequence is an adult in good health. This chain's CDR3 is CATIGQSGEQYF. Here the CDR3 DNA reads TGTGCCACCATAGGGCAGTCTGGCGAGCAGTACTTC.